These 22 T cell receptor beta chains were sequenced from one sample in a study of siplizumab effects on memory and regulatory T cells. TCRdb keeps only in-frame clones here, not all; method: immunoSEQ multiplex PCR. The table includes about 100,000 clones, 94% detected once. Sequencing input: non-Treg CD4+ T cells sorted from blood. These receptors originate from a human donor in good health.

A few counts support this clone. The chain employs TRBV28 and TRBJ2-5; the D call may be TRBD1 or TRBD2 (5 bases each). V gave up 5 bases and J gave up 5 bases, with 12 bases separating them. This CDR3 is 13 amino acids long. Germline CDR1 and CDR2: MDHEN and SYDVKM. The CDR3 spells CASSPSGGETQYF. The CDR3, as DNA: TGTGCCAGCAGTCCGTCTGGGGGTGAGACCCAGTACTTC.

The chain couples TRBV9 to TRBJ2-1, with a weak D call TRBD1 (7 bases). V was clipped by 4 bases and J by 2 bases, with 16 bases between them. Germline CDR1 SGDLS, CDR2 YYNGEE. The CDR3 extends over 16 amino acids. CDR3 in amino acids: CASSPVGGQPYNEQFF. CDR3 in DNA: TGTGCCAGCAGCCCCGTGGGGGGACAGCCCTACAATGAGCAGTTCTTC. Full variable domain (remainder filled in from reference TRBV9 and TRBJ2-1): DSGVTQTPKHLITATGQRVTLRCSPRSGDLSVYWYQQSLDQGLQFLIQYYNGEERAKGNILERFSAQQFPDLHSELNLSSLELGDSALYFCASSPVGGQPYNEQFFGPGTRLTVL.

The chain's CDR3 is CASSLTGTPSTDTQYF. As DNA, the CDR3 is TGTGCCAGCAGCTTGACCGGGACCCCCAGCACAGATACGCAGTATTTT. The chain couples TRBV7-9 to TRBJ2-3, with D perhaps being TRBD1 or TRBD2 (5 bases each). There are 16 residues in the CDR3. V gave up 3 bases and J gave up 0 bases, with 13 bases separating them. Germline assignment: CDR1 SEHNR and CDR2 FQNEAQ (reference sequence).

The chain combines TRBV30 with TRBJ2-1; 8 nucleotides align to TRBD2. The CDR3 loop spans 14 amino acids. Germline V gene data show CDR1 as GTSNPN and CDR2 as SVGIG (reference sequence). The V and J ends lost 5 bases and 10 bases, in that order; junction bases with no gene match: 13. This CDR3 reads CAWGAGTRAGEQFF. Written as DNA, the CDR3 is TGTGCCTGGGGAGCCGGGACTAGAGCTGGCGAGCAGTTCTTC.

The chain employs TRBV7-3 and TRBJ2-4; D perhaps matches TRBD2 (5 bases). V was cut by 5 bases and J by 8 bases, with 19 bases left in between. The CDR3 runs 15 residues. Germline values: CDR1 SGHTA, CDR2 FQGTGA. The CDR3 loop reads CASSPGSGSFDIQYF. The CDR3 DNA follows: TGTGCCAGCAGCCCAGGAAGTGGGAGTTTCGACATTCAGTACTTC.

Written as DNA, the CDR3 is TGCGCCAGCAGCCTAGAACAGGGGGGAGATGAAAAACTGTTTTTT. This codes for CASSLEQGGDEKLFF. The chain uses TRBV5-1 and TRBJ1-4, with 8 bases identical to TRBD1. With V trimmed by 4 bases and J by 6 bases, 8 bases remained unmatched. The CDR3 spans 15 residues. Looked up from germline, CDR1 is SGHRS and CDR2 is YFSETQ.

This chain connects TRBV25-1 to TRBJ1-2; TRBD1 is a possible D gene (5 bases). The germline gives CDR1 MGHDK, CDR2 SYGVNS. The CDR3 has 17 residues. Trimming left V 1 base short and J 1 base short, with 16 bases between. CDR3 residues: CASSESQKGLHNYGYTF. The CDR3 nucleotides are TGTGCCAGCAGTGAATCTCAGAAGGGACTCCATAACTATGGCTACACCTTC.

V usage is TRBV7-2 and J usage is TRBJ2-5, with TRBD2 matching 8 bases. V dropped 4 bases and J dropped 4; count of bases not matched to a gene: 11. The CDR3 spans 16 residues. Looked up from germline, CDR1 is SGHTA and CDR2 is FQGNSA. CDR3 in DNA: TGTGCCAGCAGCTATTCCGGGACTAGTAAGAGAGAGACCCAGTACTTC. This translates into CASSYSGTSKRETQYF.

This clone is a singleton in its sample. This chain joins TRBV19 and TRBJ1-2; 7 nucleotides agree with TRBD1. CDR1 LNHDA and CDR2 SQIVND come from the germline V gene (reference sequence). This CDR3 is built from 16 residues. V gave up 3 bases and J gave up 1 base; unmatched junction bases: 8. CDR3 nucleotides: TGTGCCAGTAGTATTCCCAACAGGGGTATTAACTATGGCTACACCTTC. As protein: CASSIPNRGINYGYTF.

The chain combines TRBV5-6 with TRBJ2-1; 9 bases map to TRBD1. Germline loops: CDR1 SGHDT, CDR2 YYEEEE. Trimming removed 4 bases from V and 1 base from J; junction bases left unmatched: 3. CDR3 length equals 15 residues. The CDR3 protein is CASSRGTGSYNEQFF. The CDR3 DNA is TGTGCCAGCAGCCGTGGGACAGGGTCCTACAATGAGCAGTTCTTC.

The chain couples TRBV4-1 to TRBJ1-3, with D maybe TRBD1 (5 bases). CDR1 MGHRA and CDR2 YSYEKL come from the germline V gene. CDR3 length equals 15 residues. Trimming left V 1 base short and J 7 bases short, with 14 bases between. The DNA of the CDR3 is TGCGCCAGCAGCCAAGGCGGCAGGGTGAATAACACCATATATTTT. Translated: CASSQGGRVNNTIYF.

V gene TRBV18 combines with J gene TRBJ1-2; 9 bases match TRBD1. The germline V gene has CDR1 KGHSH and CDR2 LQKENI. This CDR3 is 13 amino acids long. The V segment lost 3 bases and the J segment 8 bases; nucleotides outside the gene matches: 4. CDR3 amino acids: CASSPGTGFGYTF. The DNA for the CDR3 is TGTGCCAGCTCACCCGGGACAGGGTTCGGCTACACCTTC.

This chain joins TRBV25-1 and TRBJ1-5, with no clear D. Germline V gives CDR1 MGHDK, CDR2 SYGVNS. CDR3 length equals 13 residues. Trimming took off 5 bases at V and 7 bases at J, with 12 bases between the two ends. Here the CDR3 reads CASSWGVEQPQHF. CDR3 sequence (DNA): TGTGCCAGCAGTTGGGGAGTGGAGCAGCCCCAGCATTTT.

The DNA of the CDR3 is TGCGCCAGCAGCTTAGGACTAGCGGGAGGCTTCAATGAGCAGTTCTTC. Amino acid sequence: CASSLGLAGGFNEQFF. This rearrangement joins TRBV5-1 to TRBJ2-1, with 14 bases aligning to TRBD2. Looked up from germline, CDR1 is SGHRS and CDR2 is YFSETQ. The CDR3 is 16 amino acids. V shed 2 bases and J 6 bases; nucleotides not matched to a gene: 4.

This chain joins TRBV5-1 and TRBJ2-2; D may be TRBD1 (5 bases). Germline V gives CDR1 SGHRS, CDR2 YFSETQ. CDR3 length: 14 residues. V lost 5 bases to trimming and J lost 4 bases, with 12 bases between them. DNA for the CDR3: TGCGCCAGCAGATATCAGGGAACCACCGGGGAGCTGTTTTTT. Its protein product is CASRYQGTTGELFF. Using reference TRBV5-1 and TRBJ2-2 for the parts outside the CDR3, the full variable domain is KAGVTQTPRYLIKTRGQQVTLSCSPISGHRSVSWYQQTPGQGLQFLFEYFSETQRNKGNFPGRFSGRQFSNSRSEMNVSTLELGDSALYLCASRYQGTTGELFFGEGSRLTVL.

This clone was counted a single time. This chain joins TRBV6-1 and TRBJ1-1, with D tentatively TRBD1 (6 bases). CDR1 is MNHNS and CDR2 is SASEGT in the germline V gene. With 4 bases removed from V and 7 bases from J, the gap between germline ends came to 16 bases. The CDR3 extends over 14 amino acids. CDR3 nucleotides: TGTGCCAGCAGTGCGAGGGGGGGGGTTGGTGAAGCTTTCTTT. Translating gives CASSARGGVGEAFF.

This chain joins TRBV19 and TRBJ2-1; maybe TRBD2 (6 bases). Trimming pared 5 bases from V and 2 bases from J, leaving 16 bases between. Germline loops: CDR1 LNHDA, CDR2 SQIVND (reference sequence). The CDR3 consists of 16 residues. The chain's CDR3 is CASSEVGRGTYNEQFF. CDR3 nucleotides: TGTGCCAGTAGTGAGGTGGGGCGGGGTACCTACAATGAGCAGTTCTTC.

This chain joins TRBV25-1 and TRBJ1-2; D is uncertain. Trimming shortened V by 5 bases and J by 1 base, and 5 bases separated the two germline ends. In germline, CDR1 is MGHDK, CDR2 SYGVNS. The CDR3 has 12 residues. The CDR3: CASSPGNYGYTF. The CDR3 nucleotides read TGTGCCAGCAGTCCGGGTAACTATGGCTACACCTTC.

The chain recombines TRBV2 with TRBJ2-7, with TRBD1 matching 7 bases. Germline V gives CDR1 SNHLY, CDR2 FYNNEI. The CDR3 has 13 amino acids. V gave up 6 bases and J gave up 3 bases; unmatched junction bases: 5. Here the CDR3 DNA reads TGTGCCAGCAGCCGACAGGGTGACTACGAGCAGTACTTC. The encoded protein is CASSRQGDYEQYF.

The chain uses TRBV18 and TRBJ2-4, with TRBD1 identical over 8 bases. Per germline, CDR1 KGHSH and CDR2 LQKENI. This CDR3 is 16 amino acids long. The junction had 9 bases not matched to a gene; V was cut back by 3 bases and J by 5 bases. CDR3 DNA: TGTGCCAGCTCACCTGGGACAGGAGGGTCCGAAAACATTCAGTACTTC. This sequence encodes CASSPGTGGSENIQYF.

The chain joins TRBV9 to TRBJ2-5, with D unclear. This CDR3 spans 15 amino acids. CDR1 and CDR2 (germline): SGDLS, YYNGEE. Trimming stripped 0 bases from V and 5 bases from J, with 14 bases between. CDR3 DNA: TGTGCCAGCAGCGTAGATCCAGGAAGTAGGGAGACCCAGTACTTC. Amino acid sequence: CASSVDPGSRETQYF.

This chain links TRBV2 with TRBJ1-3, with TRBD1 as a possible D gene (5 bases). This CDR3 region has 13 residues. V lost 4 bases to trimming and J lost 2 bases, with 6 bases between them. Looked up from germline, CDR1 is SNHLY and CDR2 is FYNNEI. CDR3 in amino acids: CASSVGAGNTIYF. The CDR3, as DNA: TGTGCCAGCAGTGTGGGGGCTGGAAACACCATATATTTT.